Sequencing of this T cell receptor beta chain was carried out in a study of CD8 T cells in Susac syndrome. V trimming: 5 bases; J trimming: 2 bases; junction bases outside the gene matches: 6. The CDR3 has 16 amino acids. CDR1 is SGHVS and CDR2 is FQNEAQ in the germline V gene. The authors reverse transcribed roughly 0.5 to 1 ug RNA with random hexamers. TCRdb itself ran the immunoSEQ multiplex PCR reads through MiXCR, one entry per CDR3 protein. The sample yields more than 70,000 distinct CDR3 sequences, around 93% seen once. The chain employs TRBV7-8 and TRBJ2-3, with TRBD2 identical over 11 bases. This sequence originates from a human donor in good health. The source material was CD8+ T cells from PBMCs. The CDR3 protein is CASSPRLAGLTDTQYF. CDR3 sequence (DNA): TGTGCCAGCAGCCCTCGACTAGCGGGGCTCACAGATACGCAGTATTTT.